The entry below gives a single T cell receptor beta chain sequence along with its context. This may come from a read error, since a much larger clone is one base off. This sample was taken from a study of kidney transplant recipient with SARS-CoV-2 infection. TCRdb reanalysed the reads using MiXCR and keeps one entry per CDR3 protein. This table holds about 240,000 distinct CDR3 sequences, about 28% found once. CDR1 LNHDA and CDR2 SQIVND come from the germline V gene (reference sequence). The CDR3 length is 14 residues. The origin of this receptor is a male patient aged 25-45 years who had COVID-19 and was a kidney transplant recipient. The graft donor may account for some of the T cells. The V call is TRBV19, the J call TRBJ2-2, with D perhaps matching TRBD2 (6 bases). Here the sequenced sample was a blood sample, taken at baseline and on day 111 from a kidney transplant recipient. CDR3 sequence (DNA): TGTACCAGTGATCCCGGACTACACACCGGGGAGCTGTTTTTT. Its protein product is CTSDPGLHTGELFF.